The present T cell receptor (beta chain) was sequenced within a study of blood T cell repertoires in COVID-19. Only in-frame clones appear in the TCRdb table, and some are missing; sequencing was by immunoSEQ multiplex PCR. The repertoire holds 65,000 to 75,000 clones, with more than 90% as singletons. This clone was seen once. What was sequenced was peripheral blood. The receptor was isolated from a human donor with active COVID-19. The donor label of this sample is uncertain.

The CDR3 reads CASSLSGIHSYEQYF. The CDR3 region has the DNA TGTGCCAGCAGCTTATCAGGAATACACTCCTACGAGCAGTACTTC. The rearrangement joins TRBV7-2 to TRBJ2-7; D not certain. Trimming removed 2 bases from V and 0 bases from J, with 11 bases in between. Germline V gene lookup returns CDR1 SGHTA and CDR2 FQGNSA. This CDR3 spans 15 amino acids.